These 20 T cell receptor beta chains came from one sample sequenced in a study of blood T cells in healthy people across ages. Alongside a J-beta primer mix, a sample-barcoded 5' primer served in a second PCR lasting about 6 to 11 cycles. TCRdb independently ran MiXCR on the 5' RACE reads; one entry per CDR3 protein. The sample has roughly 650,000 distinct CDR3 sequences, 32% seen once. Sequenced: blood. The source of these receptors is a woman of 80 years or more in good health.

This clonotype was observed at least ten times. V and J are TRBV7-6 and TRBJ2-1; D may be TRBD2 (5 bases). Trimming shortened V by 3 bases and J by 2 bases, and 11 bases separated the two germline ends. The CDR3 extends over 15 amino acids. Per the germline V gene, CDR1 is SGHVS and CDR2 is FNYEAQ. CDR3: CASSLESTTYNEQFF. The CDR3 DNA reads as TGTGCCAGCAGCTTGGAATCGACTACCTACAATGAGCAGTTCTTC.

A note on this clonotype: A read error may be the cause here, since a much bigger clone is one base away. V is TRBV29-1 and J is TRBJ2-7, with 10 positions matching TRBD1. From germline, CDR1 is SQVTM and CDR2 ANQGSEA. The CDR3 runs to 12 residues. V trimming: 4 bases; J trimming: 6 bases; junction bases outside the gene matches: 3. The CDR3 sequence: CSVGQGAVEQYF. In nucleotides, the CDR3 is TGCAGCGTTGGACAGGGGGCGGTCGAGCAGTACTTC.

This clonotype was counted at least ten times. The chain is built from TRBV7-2 and TRBJ2-3; either TRBD1 or TRBD2 may supply D (6 bases each). This CDR3 contains 15 residues. Looked up from germline, CDR1 is SGHTA and CDR2 is FQGNSA. V lost 6 bases and J lost 2, with 15 bases in between. The CDR3 DNA reads as TGTGCCAGCAGGGACGTAGGGGGGCCCACAGATACGCAGTATTTT. Its translation: CASRDVGGPTDTQYF.

This chain joins TRBV7-2 and TRBJ1-1; the match to TRBD1 covers 9 bases. The V gene's germline CDR1 is SGHTA and CDR2 FQGNSA. The ends lost 4 bases at V and 9 bases at J; junction bases unmatched: 3. The CDR3 length is 12 residues. The CDR3 region is CASSWDREKAFF. The CDR3 nucleotides read TGTGCCAGCAGCTGGGACAGGGAGAAAGCTTTCTTT.

This clonotype was observed many times. The V call is TRBV29-1, the J call TRBJ2-5; 8 nucleotides line up with TRBD1. Germline trimming cut 0 bases from V and 5 bases from J; bases unmatched to any gene: 5. The V gene's germline CDR1 is SQVTM and CDR2 ANQGSEA. CDR3 size: 14 residues. Here the CDR3 DNA reads TGCAGCGTTGAAGACGGACAGGGTCGGGAGACCCAGTACTTC. Its translation: CSVEDGQGRETQYF.

This clonotype was counted a few times. This may be a read error: a much more frequent sequence differs by one nucleotide. This rearrangement joins TRBV7-3 to TRBJ1-1; the match to TRBD1 covers 7 bases. This CDR3 comprises 14 residues. After removal of 2 bases from V and 4 bases from J, the junction contained 4 bases not matched to a gene. Germline-derived CDR1 and CDR2 are SGHTA and FQGTGA. CDR3 bases: TGTGCCAGCAGCTTATCGGCAGGGGGCACTGAAGCTTTCTTT. This encodes CASSLSAGGTEAFF.

Comments on this clonotype: The conserved phenylalanine or tryptophan normally closing the CDR3 is absent here, so this likely arose from a read error. No DNA is shown, since the ends of the CDR3 on it are uncertain; the CDR3 is the one TCRdb lists. V gene TRBV9 combines with J gene TRBJ2-6. The CDR3 spans 8 amino acids, including both terminal residues. Germline CDR1 reads SGDLS; CDR2 reads YYNGEE. CDR3 amino acids: CASSARTS.

This clonotype was observed at least ten times. V is TRBV11-2 and J is TRBJ2-5, with 11 bases aligning to TRBD2. The CDR3 consists of 16 residues. Germline CDR1 SGHAT, CDR2 FQNNGV. V trimming: 5 bases; J trimming: 1 base; junction bases outside the gene matches: 6. The CDR3 here is CASSPRTSGLQETQYF. The CDR3 bases are TGTGCCAGCAGCCCCCGGACTAGCGGGCTCCAAGAGACCCAGTACTTC. The entire variable domain, with the rest obtained from reference TRBV11-2 and TRBJ2-5, is as follows: EAGVAQSPRYKIIEKRQSVAFWCNPISGHATLYWYQQILGQGPKLLIQFQNNGVVDDSQLPKDRFSAERLKGVDSTLKIQPAKLEDSAVYLCASSPRTSGLQETQYFGPGTRLLVL.

This clonotype came up many times. The rearrangement joins TRBV28 to TRBJ2-1; tentative D call: TRBD1 (6 bases). Germline V lookup: CDR1 MDHEN, CDR2 SYDVKM. V dropped 4 bases and J dropped 0 bases, with 19 bases sitting between them. This CDR3 contains 18 residues. The CDR3 DNA reads as TGTGCCAGCAGTTCCCCCTTACGACAGGAAAGCTCCTACAATGAGCAGTTCTTC. It is translated as CASSSPLRQESSYNEQFF.

The table lists this clonotype with many counts. V and J are TRBV10-3 and TRBJ1-2; D ambiguous. The V gene's germline CDR1 is ENHRY and CDR2 SYGVKD. The CDR3 is 15 residues long. The ends were cut back, 3 bases at V and 3 bases at J, with 14 bases in the middle. The CDR3 DNA is TGTGCCATCAGTGAAGTTCGACTTTCCTACTATGGCTACACCTTC. It is translated as CAISEVRLSYYGYTF.

This clonotype was detected many times. The CDR3 here is CSVDTGLANYGYTF. The DNA of the CDR3 is TGCAGCGTTGATACGGGCTTAGCTAACTATGGCTACACCTTC. The chain uses TRBV29-1 and TRBJ1-2; D not certain. This CDR3 has 14 amino acids. Trimming took 3 bases from V and 0 from J, leaving 11 bases between them. Germline loops: CDR1 SQVTM, CDR2 ANQGSEA.

This clonotype was counted many times. The V gene is TRBV5-6, the J gene TRBJ2-5; weak D call: TRBD1 (6 bases). From germline, CDR1 is SGHDT and CDR2 YYEEEE. The CDR3 consists of 15 residues. V was clipped by 4 bases and J by 9 bases, with 22 bases between them. The CDR3, as DNA: TGTGCCAGCAGCCCCCGAGGATTAGGGGGTAGTGCCCAGTACTTC. Translated, it gives CASSPRGLGGSAQYF.

At least ten counts were recorded for this clonotype. DNA of the CDR3: TGTGCCAGCAGCGTCACCGGGACTAGCGGGGGGTACGAGCAGTACTTC. It is translated as CASSVTGTSGGYEQYF. This chain joins TRBV9 and TRBJ2-7; 15 positions match TRBD2. V was clipped by 2 bases and J by 4 bases; unmatched bases: 4. The germline gives CDR1 SGDLS, CDR2 YYNGEE. This CDR3 has 16 residues.

This clonotype has only one observation. This may come from a read error, since a much larger clone is one base off. The J gene is TRBJ1-6, the V gene TRBV6-5; TRBD1 matches at 9 bases. The germline V gene has CDR1 MNHEY and CDR2 SVGAGI. This CDR3 has 15 residues. The CDR3 sequence is CASSYDRGYNLPLHF. CDR3 in DNA: TGTGCCAGCAGTTACGACAGGGGGTATAATTTACCCCTCCACTTT.

This chain uses TRBV5-1 with TRBJ2-4; D is uncertain. CDR1 is SGHRS and CDR2 is YFSETQ in the germline V gene. CDR3 length: 14 amino acids. Between the trimmed V and J ends, which lost 0 bases and 3 bases, there was a span of 7 bases. DNA of the CDR3: TGCGCCAGCAGCTTGGTGGCACGCAAAAACATTCAGTACTTC. Protein product: CASSLVARKNIQYF.

This chain connects TRBV20-1 to TRBJ2-7, with D perhaps TRBD2 (5 bases). Gene TRBJ2-5 matches the end of the DNA better, so the J call may be wrong. This CDR3 is 13 amino acids long. Germline-derived CDR1 and CDR2 are DFQATT and SNEGSKA (reference sequence). CDR3: CSASFGKEETQYF. CDR3 sequence (DNA): TGCAGTGCTAGCTTCGGGAAGGAAGAGACCCAGTACTTC.

V gene TRBV20-1 combines with J gene TRBJ2-7; D uncertain. Germline CDR1 DFQATT, CDR2 SNEGSKA (reference sequence). The CDR3 is 9 amino acids. With 5 bases removed from V and 3 bases from J, the gap between germline ends came to 2 bases. CDR3 in amino acids: CSAHYEQYF. In DNA form, the CDR3 reads TGCAGTGCTCACTACGAGCAGTACTTC.

This chain uses TRBV4-1 with TRBJ2-5; D is tentatively TRBD1 or TRBD2 (5 bases each). Trimming took off 2 bases at V and 2 bases at J, with 15 bases between the two ends. This CDR3 is 16 amino acids long. The germline CDR1 and CDR2 sequences are MGHRA and YSYEKL. The CDR3 loop reads CASSQPRGRHQETQYF. The CDR3 coding sequence is TGCGCCAGCAGCCAACCCCGGGGCCGGCATCAAGAGACCCAGTACTTC.

The gene calls are TRBV9 and TRBJ2-3, with D possibly matching TRBD2 (5 bases). The CDR3 sequence is 15 residues long. V gave up 0 bases and J gave up 2 bases, with 10 bases separating them. Germline lookup yields CDR1 SGDLS and CDR2 YYNGEE. As DNA, the CDR3 is TGTGCCAGCAGCGTAGAAGACTACCTCACAGATACGCAGTATTTT. Amino acid sequence: CASSVEDYLTDTQYF.

V is TRBV5-3 and J is TRBJ1-2; 10 bases are shared with TRBD1. TRBV5-3 carries the ORF label, with uncertain function. The CDR3 runs to 15 residues. J lost 0 bases, V lost 4 bases, and 3 bases had no gene match. CDR3 loop: CARSRDRGPNYGYTF. CDR3 coding DNA: TGTGCCAGAAGCCGGGACAGGGGACCTAACTATGGCTACACCTTC.